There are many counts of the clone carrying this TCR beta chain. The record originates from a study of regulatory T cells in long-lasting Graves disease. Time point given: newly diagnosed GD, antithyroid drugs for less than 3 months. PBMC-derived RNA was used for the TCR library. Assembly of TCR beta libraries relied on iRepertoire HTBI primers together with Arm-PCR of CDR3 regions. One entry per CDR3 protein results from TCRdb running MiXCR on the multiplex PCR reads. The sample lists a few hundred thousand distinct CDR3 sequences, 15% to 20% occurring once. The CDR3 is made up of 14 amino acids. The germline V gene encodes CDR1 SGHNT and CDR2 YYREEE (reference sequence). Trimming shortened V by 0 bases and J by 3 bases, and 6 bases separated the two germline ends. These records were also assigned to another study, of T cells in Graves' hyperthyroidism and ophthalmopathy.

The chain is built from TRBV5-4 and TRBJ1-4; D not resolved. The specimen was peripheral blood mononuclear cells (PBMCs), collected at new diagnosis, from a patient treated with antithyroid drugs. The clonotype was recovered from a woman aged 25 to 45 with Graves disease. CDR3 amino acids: CASSLELANEKLFF. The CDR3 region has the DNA TGTGCCAGCAGCTTGGAGCTCGCTAATGAAAAACTGTTTTTT.